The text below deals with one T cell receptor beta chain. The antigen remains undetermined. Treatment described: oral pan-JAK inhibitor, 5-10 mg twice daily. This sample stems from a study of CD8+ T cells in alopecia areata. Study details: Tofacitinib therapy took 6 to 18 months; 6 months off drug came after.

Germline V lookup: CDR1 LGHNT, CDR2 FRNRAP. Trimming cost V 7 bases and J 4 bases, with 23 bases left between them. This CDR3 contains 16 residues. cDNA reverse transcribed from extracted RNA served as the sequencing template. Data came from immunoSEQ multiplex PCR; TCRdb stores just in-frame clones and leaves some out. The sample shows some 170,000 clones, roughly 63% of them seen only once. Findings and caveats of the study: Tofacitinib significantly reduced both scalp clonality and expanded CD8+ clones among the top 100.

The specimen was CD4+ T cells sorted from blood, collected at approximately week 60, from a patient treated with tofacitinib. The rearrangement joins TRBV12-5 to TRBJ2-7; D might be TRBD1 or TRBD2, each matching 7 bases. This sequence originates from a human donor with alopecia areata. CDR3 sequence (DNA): TGTGCTAGTGCCCCTTCCGCGACAGGGAGGGAGTACGAGCAGTACTTC. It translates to CASAPSATGREYEQYF.